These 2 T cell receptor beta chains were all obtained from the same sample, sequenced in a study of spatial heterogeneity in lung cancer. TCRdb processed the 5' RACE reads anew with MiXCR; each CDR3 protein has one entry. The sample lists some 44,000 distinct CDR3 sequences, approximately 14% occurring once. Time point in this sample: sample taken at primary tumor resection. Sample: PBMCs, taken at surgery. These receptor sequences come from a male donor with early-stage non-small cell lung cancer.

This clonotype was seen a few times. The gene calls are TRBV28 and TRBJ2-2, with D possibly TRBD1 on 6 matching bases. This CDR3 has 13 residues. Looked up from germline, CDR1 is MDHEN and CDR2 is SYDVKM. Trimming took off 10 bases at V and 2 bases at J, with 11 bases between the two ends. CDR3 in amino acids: CATQGGNTGELFF. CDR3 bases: TGTGCCACCCAAGGGGGAAACACCGGGGAGCTGTTTTTT. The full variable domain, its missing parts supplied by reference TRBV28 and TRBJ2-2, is DVKVTQSSRYLVKRTGEKVFLECVQDMDHENMFWYRQDPGLGLRLIYFSYDVKMKEKGDIPEGYSVSREKKERFSLILESASTNQTSMYLCATQGGNTGELFFGEGSRLTVL.

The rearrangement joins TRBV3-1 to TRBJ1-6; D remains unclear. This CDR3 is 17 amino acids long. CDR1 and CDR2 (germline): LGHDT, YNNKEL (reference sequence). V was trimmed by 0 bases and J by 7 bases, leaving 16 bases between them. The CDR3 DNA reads TGTGCCAGCAGCCAAGAATGGTACCTGGAAAAAAATTCACCCCTCCACTTT. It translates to CASSQEWYLEKNSPLHF. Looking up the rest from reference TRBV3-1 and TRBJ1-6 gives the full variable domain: DTAVSQTPKYLVTQMGNDKSIKCEQNLGHDTMYWYKQDSKKFLKIMFSYNNKELIINETVPNRFSPKSPDKAHLNLHINSLELGDSAVYFCASSQEWYLEKNSPLHFGNGTRLTVT.